The rows below give T cell receptor beta chains drawn from one sample of a study of early T cells in non-severe SARS-CoV-2 infection. Via MiXCR, TCRdb re-called the 5' RACE reads, giving one row per CDR3 protein. The table shows 30,000 to 35,000 distinct CDR3 sequences, with less than 8.5% occurring only once. Here the sequenced sample was whole blood, taken at baseline. These receptors were collected from an adult who was a healthcare worker with PCR-confirmed SARS-CoV-2 infection or an uninfected control (not recorded which). Each CDR3 is given with its conserved first and last residue. The D gene is left open where the match is weak. Where a row states a size, it is once, few, many or the class of an expanded clone; other rows omit it.

v_gene	j_gene	abundance	d_gene	CDR3aa	CDR3nt
TRBV7-6	TRBJ2-1	many	TRBD2	CASSLGDSGRSYNEQFF	TGTGCCAGCAGCTTAGGGGATAGCGGGAGGTCGTACAATGAGCAGTTCTTC
TRBV24-1	TRBJ2-3	NA	TRBD2	CATSSVLAGTDTQYF	TGTGCCACCAGTTCTGTGCTAGCGGGCACAGATACGCAGTATTTT
TRBV29-1	TRBJ1-2	many	TRBD1	CSVEDSRDRYYGYTF	TGCAGCGTTGAAGATAGCCGGGACAGGTACTATGGCTACACCTTC
TRBV12-3/TRBV12-4	TRBJ1-5	NA	NA	CASSRAFNQPQHF	TGTGCCAGCAGTCGGGCATTCAATCAGCCCCAGCATTTT
TRBV7-8	TRBJ2-5	many	NA	CASSPGQYLGETQYF	TGTGCCAGCAGCCCGGGACAATATTTAGGGGAGACCCAGTACTTC
TRBV20-1	TRBJ2-1	many	TRBD2	CSARDPGLAGHYNEQFF	TGCAGTGCTAGAGATCCGGGACTAGCGGGGCACTACAATGAGCAGTTCTTC
TRBV29-1	TRBJ2-1	NA	NA	CSVAPRLNLGYEQFF	TGCAGCGTTGCCCCTAGACTAAACCTCGGGTATGAGCAGTTCTTC
TRBV4-3	TRBJ2-3	many	TRBD2	CASSQRTSADTQYF	TGCGCCAGCAGCCAAAGGACTAGCGCAGATACGCAGTATTTT
TRBV10-3	TRBJ1-2	many	TRBD1	CAIRGTGGYGYTF	TGTGCCATCAGAGGGACAGGGGGCTATGGCTACACCTTC
TRBV11-3	TRBJ2-1	NA	NA	CASSLAAWGTSSYNEQFF	TGTGCCAGCAGCTTAGCGGCATGGGGGACAAGCTCCTACAATGAGCAGTTCTTC
TRBV19	TRBJ1-4	NA	NA	CASSPLTVDNEKLFF	TGTGCCAGTAGTCCCTTAACGGTCGATAATGAAAAACTGTTTTTT
TRBV4-2	TRBJ1-1	many	NA	CASSQDPGSNGLAFF	TGTGCCAGCAGCCAAGATCCAGGCAGCAACGGATTGGCTTTCTTT
TRBV6-5	TRBJ1-1	NA	NA	CLSTRTHTEAFF	TGTCTTAGCACCAGGACCCACACTGAAGCTTTCTTT
TRBV6-4	TRBJ2-2	many	NA	CASSWDNTGELFF	TGTGCCAGCAGCTGGGACAACACCGGGGAGCTGTTTTTT
TRBV20-1	TRBJ1-4	NA	NA	CSASVRQGATNEKLFF	TGCAGTGCCTCCGTTCGGCAAGGGGCGACTAATGAAAAACTGTTTTTT
TRBV5-1	TRBJ2-1	many	TRBD2	CANSGTSGIVEQFF	TGCGCCAACAGTGGGACTAGCGGGATTGTTGAGCAGTTCTTC
TRBV5-1	TRBJ2-1	few	NA	CASSLVYNEQFF	TGCGCCAGCAGCTTGGTGTACAATGAGCAGTTCTTC
TRBV10-2	TRBJ1-4	few	NA	CASSEWGAAATNEKLFF	TGCGCCAGCAGTGAGTGGGGCGCGGCAGCTACTAATGAAAAACTGTTTTTT
TRBV6-5	TRBJ2-2	many	NA	CASSSGGELFF	TGTGCCAGCAGTTCCGGAGGGGAGCTGTTTTTT
TRBV13	TRBJ1-1	many	NA	CASSFRRNTEAFF	TGTGCCAGCAGCTTCCGGAGAAACACTGAAGCTTTCTTT
TRBV7-9	TRBJ1-4	many	NA	CASSLSEKLFF	TGTGCCAGCAGCTTATCTGAAAAACTGTTTTTT
TRBV11-3	TRBJ1-1	few	NA	CASSLDSSQRKIMNTEAFF	TGTGCCAGCAGCTTAGATTCATCCCAACGGAAAATCATGAACACTGAAGCTTTCTTT
TRBV24-1	TRBJ2-5	few	TRBD1	CATSEGQGYQETQYF	TGTGCCACCAGTGAGGGACAGGGGTACCAAGAGACCCAGTACTTC